The 23 T cell receptor beta chains below were found in one sample sequenced in a study of blood T cell repertoires in COVID-19. Clones were sequenced by immunoSEQ multiplex PCR, and TCRdb holds only the in-frame ones, with some missing. The sample lists around 370,000 clones; around nine tenths were seen once. The sequenced sample consisted of peripheral blood. These receptors came from a woman under 30 who had recovered from COVID-19.

This clone appeared once. J is TRBJ2-2 and V is TRBV5-4; tentative D call: TRBD2 (6 bases). Germline V gives CDR1 SGHNT, CDR2 YYREEE (reference sequence). The CDR3 contains 17 residues. V lost 0 bases and J 7 bases, leaving 19 bases between the germline ends. Here the CDR3 reads CASSLVGVAERGGELFF. The CDR3 DNA follows: TGTGCCAGCAGCTTGGTAGGCGTAGCGGAGAGGGGCGGGGAGCTGTTTTTT.

The gene calls are TRBV21-1 and TRBJ1-4; the table gives TRBD1 as D, unverified against the DNA. TRBV21-1 counts as a pseudogene. This CDR3 is built from 19 residues. The CDR3 DNA is TGTGCCAGCAGCAAAGGGGTCCGAAAGGACAGGACACAAAATGAAAAACTGTTTTTT. It yields the protein CASSKGVRKDRTQNEKLFF.

This chain links TRBV6-4 with TRBJ2-7; TRBD2 is a possible D gene (6 bases). Germline CDR1 and CDR2: MRHNA and SNTAGT. This CDR3 spans 14 amino acids. The V end lost 1 base, the J end lost 3 bases, and 10 bases lay between the germline ends. The CDR3 loop reads CASSDCTSIYEQYV. Here the CDR3 DNA reads TGTGCCAGCAGTGACTGCACTAGCATCTACGAGCAGTACGTC.

This clone was detected only once. This sequence joins TRBV24-1 and TRBJ1-2; 7 bases fit TRBD1. V lost 2 bases and J lost 7; bases outside the gene matches: 6. The CDR3 runs 14 residues. Per germline, CDR1 KGHDR and CDR2 SFDVKD. CDR3 loop: CATSDSRDRVGYTF. The CDR3 DNA follows: TGTGCCACCAGTGATTCGCGAGACAGGGTTGGCTACACCTTC.

This sequence joins TRBV7-7 and TRBJ2-7; 7 bases fit TRBD2. Trimming removed 5 bases from V and 3 bases from J; junction bases left unmatched: 7. The CDR3 is 14 amino acids. Germline loops: CDR1 SSHAT, CDR2 FNYEAQ (reference sequence). DNA for the CDR3: TGTGCCAGCAGCCCTGCAGGGAGGGGCTACGAGCAGTACGTC. Translation gives CASSPAGRGYEQYV.

The rearrangement links TRBV15 to TRBJ2-1; 11 nucleotides align to TRBD2. The CDR3 spans 15 residues. The V and J ends lost 0 bases and 6 bases, in that order; junction bases with no gene match: 1. CDR1 is LNHNV, CDR2 YYDKDF, per germline (reference sequence). CDR3: CATSRDGTSGNEQFF. The CDR3, as DNA: TGTGCCACCAGCAGAGATGGGACTAGCGGCAATGAGCAGTTCTTC.

The V gene is TRBV10-3, the J gene TRBJ2-3, with D possibly being TRBD2 (5 bases). Germline V gives CDR1 ENHRY, CDR2 SYGVKD. The CDR3 consists of 15 residues. The V gene lost 3 bases and the J gene lost 4 bases, with 14 bases spanning the gap. CDR3 region: CAISDGREGPDTQYF. The CDR3 nucleotides read TGTGCCATCAGTGATGGTCGGGAAGGTCCAGATACGCAGTATTTT.

This clone was counted a single time. The V and J genes are TRBV7-2 and TRBJ2-2, with D possibly being TRBD2 (5 bases). The V gene's germline CDR1 is SGHTA and CDR2 FQGNSA. The ends were cut back, 1 base at V and 1 base at J, with 19 bases in the middle. CDR3 size: 19 residues. In nucleotides, the CDR3 is TGTGCCAGCAGCTTAGGGTGGGTTAGCGTGAGGATGAACACCGGGGAGCTGTTTTTT. Protein sequence: CASSLGWVSVRMNTGELFF.

The chain has TRBV24-1 and TRBJ1-3; D unresolved. V gave up 3 bases and J gave up 4 bases, with 9 bases separating them. This CDR3 has 14 amino acids. Germline CDR1 KGHDR, CDR2 SFDVKD. As DNA, the CDR3 is TGTGCCACCAGTGATCCCCGCGGGGGAAACACCATATATTTT. Its translation: CATSDPRGGNTIYF.

The J gene is TRBJ1-1, the V gene TRBV12-3 or TRBV12-4, with a tentative D call TRBD1 (5 bases). V lost 3 bases, J lost 7 bases, and 9 bases lay in between. The CDR3 is 12 residues long. In DNA form, the CDR3 reads TGTGCCAGCAGTTTCTTGGGGCGTGAAGCTTTCTTT. The encoded protein is CASSFLGREAFF.

This clone was seen just once. V gene TRBV5-1 combines with J gene TRBJ2-2; D call uncertain. With 1 base removed from V and 5 bases from J, the gap between germline ends came to 6 bases. The CDR3 is made up of 13 amino acids. Germline CDR1 is SGHRS and CDR2 is YFSETQ. The CDR3, as DNA: TGCGCCAGCAGCTTGATCTCGACCGGGGAGCTGTTTTTT. It is translated as CASSLISTGELFF.

The V and J genes are TRBV19 and TRBJ1-5; D might be TRBD1 (6 bases). Germline CDR1 reads LNHDA; CDR2 reads SQIVND (reference sequence). The CDR3 extends over 12 amino acids. Between the trimmed V and J ends, which lost 9 bases and 3 bases, there was a span of 9 bases. The CDR3 sequence is CASDRPNQPQHF. The CDR3 DNA is TGTGCCAGCGACAGGCCCAATCAGCCCCAGCATTTT.

The V call is TRBV7-2, the J call TRBJ1-2; maybe TRBD1 (5 bases). Trimming left V 0 bases short and J 0 bases short, with 11 bases between. From germline, CDR1 is SGHTA and CDR2 FQGNSA. The CDR3 sequence is 16 residues long. The CDR3: CASSLAGGGSNYGYTF. In nucleotides, the CDR3 is TGTGCCAGCAGCTTAGCCGGGGGGGGTTCTAACTATGGCTACACCTTC.

The chain employs TRBV4-3 and TRBJ2-1; 9 nucleotides agree with TRBD2. Trimming at V came to 0 bases and at J to 7 bases, leaving 7 bases not matched to a gene. The CDR3 length is 16 residues. CDR1 and CDR2 from the germline V gene are LGHNA and YSLEER. The CDR3 spells CASSQDGGLALNEQFF. The CDR3 bases are TGCGCCAGCAGCCAAGATGGGGGACTAGCCTTGAATGAGCAGTTCTTC.

The V gene is TRBV6-6, the J gene TRBJ1-3; possible D gene TRBD1, 6 bases. The CDR3 consists of 15 residues. Per the germline V gene, CDR1 is MNHNY and CDR2 is SVGAGI (reference sequence). Between the trimmed V and J ends, which lost 6 bases and 2 bases, there was a span of 14 bases. CDR3 region: CASRPTGFPGNTIYF. The CDR3, as DNA: TGTGCCAGCAGGCCTACAGGGTTCCCTGGAAACACCATATATTTT.

The chain employs TRBV7-8 and TRBJ2-1; TRBD2 agrees at 7 bases. This CDR3 region has 15 residues. CDR1 SGHVS and CDR2 FQNEAQ come from the germline V gene. With 0 bases clipped from V and 4 bases from J, the junction kept 3 bases outside the gene matches. This CDR3 is CASSLAGGFYNEQFF. CDR3 nucleotides: TGTGCCAGCAGCTTAGCGGGAGGGTTTTACAATGAGCAGTTCTTC. The full variable domain, its missing parts supplied by reference TRBV7-8 and TRBJ2-1, is GAGVSQSPRYKVAKRGQDVALRCDPISGHVSLFWYQQALGQGPEFLTYFQNEAQLDKSGLPSDRFFAERPEGSVSTLKIQRTQQEDSAVYLCASSLAGGFYNEQFFGPGTRLTVL.

This clone showed up just a few times. The rearrangement uses TRBV13 and TRBJ2-1; D is ambiguous. Deletions cut 4 bases from V and 4 bases from J, with 8 bases between. The CDR3 length is 13 residues. The germline V gene encodes CDR1 PRHDT and CDR2 FYEKMQ (reference sequence). CDR3 protein: CASSSPPYNEQFF. The DNA for the CDR3 is TGTGCCAGCAGCTCCCCTCCGTACAATGAGCAGTTCTTC. The variable domain in full, with the rest retrieved from reference TRBV13 and TRBJ2-1, is AAGVIQSPRHLIKEKRETATLKCYPIPRHDTVYWYQQGPGQDPQFLISFYEKMQSDKGSIPDRFSAQQFSDYHSELNMSSLELGDSALYFCASSSPPYNEQFFGPGTRLTVL.

This chain joins TRBV19 and TRBJ1-2; D is uncertain. This CDR3 is built from 15 residues. CDR1 is LNHDA and CDR2 is SQIVND in the germline V gene (reference sequence). Deletions cut 1 base from V and 4 bases from J, with 13 bases between. In DNA form, the CDR3 reads TGTGCCAGTAGTATAGCCGGTATGAAGTTCTATGGCTACACCTTC. This encodes CASSIAGMKFYGYTF.

The chain combines TRBV5-5 with TRBJ1-5; 9 positions agree with TRBD1. Germline lookup yields CDR1 SGHKS and CDR2 YYEKEE (reference sequence). The CDR3 has 17 amino acids. With V trimmed by 4 bases and J by 0 bases, 8 bases remained unmatched. The CDR3 region is CASSIQGTGISNQPQHF. The CDR3 nucleotides read TGTGCCAGCAGCATTCAAGGGACAGGGATTAGCAATCAGCCCCAGCATTTT.

The chain recombines TRBV12-5 with TRBJ2-3, with 8 positions matching TRBD2. The CDR3 extends over 14 amino acids. The ends lost 5 bases at V and 3 bases at J; junction bases unmatched: 4. The germline V gene encodes CDR1 LGHNT and CDR2 FRNRAP. In nucleotides, the CDR3 is TGTGCTAGTGGTCCGGGACTAGGGACAGATACGCAGTATTTT. The encoded protein is CASGPGLGTDTQYF.

This chain connects TRBV19 to TRBJ2-1; no clear D. Germline V gene data show CDR1 as LNHDA and CDR2 as SQIVND (reference sequence). V was trimmed by 3 bases and J by 5 bases, leaving 14 bases between them. This CDR3 is 15 amino acids long. CDR3 nucleotide sequence: TGTGCCAGTAGTATTCGTCTCGCGATGAACAATGAGCAGTTCTTC. Its protein product is CASSIRLAMNNEQFF.

The V and J genes are TRBV6-2 or TRBV6-3 and TRBJ2-4, with TRBD1 identical over 7 bases. The CDR3 has 14 amino acids. Germline lookup yields CDR1 MNHEY and CDR2 SVGEGT. V shed 4 bases and J 6 bases; nucleotides not matched to a gene: 6. CDR3 coding DNA: TGTGCCAGCAGTTGGTTAGCAGGGGGAAACATTCAGTACTTC. It encodes CASSWLAGGNIQYF.

This chain links TRBV16 with TRBJ1-5; 9 bases are shared with TRBD1. J lost 5 bases, V lost 0 bases, and 8 bases had no gene match. In germline, CDR1 is KGHSY, CDR2 FQNENV. The CDR3 spans 17 residues. Here the CDR3 DNA reads TGTGCCAGCAGCCAATCGGGAGAGGGGACAGGGTATCAGCCCCAGCATTTT. Its protein product is CASSQSGEGTGYQPQHF. Filled out from reference TRBV16 and TRBJ1-5, the complete variable domain reads GEEVAQTPKHLVRGEGQKAKLYCAPIKGHSYVFWYQQVLKNEFKFLISFQNENVFDETGMPKERFSAKCLPNSPCSLEIQATKLEDSAVYFCASSQSGEGTGYQPQHFGDGTRLSIL.